This note documents a single TCR beta chain sequence. Its antigen is currently unknown. The identical CDR3 is also encoded by other nucleotide sequences in the sample. The data stem from a study of shared clonotypes between healthy human individuals. Whole-study context: Aged between 18 and 49, the donors were a couple of women and a few men.

This table comes from immunoSEQ multiplex PCR, and its TCRdb copy is limited to in-frame clones, with some not included. The sample lists under 600,000 clones; roughly four fifths were seen once. Study-wide points: The sampled material consisted only of blood, and tissue repertoires are likely to differ. Enrolling few donors narrowed the genetic and exposure-history diversity that was represented.

Germline V gene data show CDR1 as SGHAT and CDR2 as FQNNGV. The CDR3 is 13 amino acids. The V gene lost 0 bases and the J gene lost 3 bases, with 5 bases spanning the gap. J is TRBJ1-1 and V is TRBV11-2; D gene ambiguous. This receptor was obtained from a woman between 35 and 50 years old in good health. Some clones in this sample may be carry-over from other donors' samples. Sequenced sample: PBMCs. CDR3 region: CASSLDRDTEAFF. In nucleotides, the CDR3 is TGTGCCAGCAGCTTAGATAGGGACACTGAAGCTTTCTTT. Full variable domain (missing parts from reference TRBV11-2 and TRBJ1-1): EAGVAQSPRYKIIEKRQSVAFWCNPISGHATLYWYQQILGQGPKLLIQFQNNGVVDDSQLPKDRFSAERLKGVDSTLKIQPAKLEDSAVYLCASSLDRDTEAFFGQGTRLTVV.